These 6 T cell receptor beta chains were all obtained from the same sample, sequenced in a study of vaccination and CD4 T cells after COVID-19. Cultured CD4+ T cells had their DNA profiled by the Oncomine TCR Beta short-read assay. TCRdb analysed the PCR reads with MiXCR anew, one entry per CDR3 protein. This sample yields 17,000 or so distinct CDR3 sequences, of which around 29% are seen a single time; about 15% belongs to the top ten. Antigens for these TCRs are unknown. Treatment in this sample: roughly 10-day PBMC culture with coronavirus spike peptide pools or control peptides (ViraFEST assay). Specimen: cultured CD4+ T cells from blood. The receptor set was obtained from a human donor with COVID-19.

This chain joins TRBV5-1 and TRBJ1-2, with TRBD1 matching over 9 bases. The V gene end was trimmed by 4 bases and the J gene end by 4 bases; junction bases not matched to a gene: 11. This CDR3 has 16 residues. In germline, CDR1 is SGHRS, CDR2 YFSETQ. The CDR3 spells CASSERTGAGSYGYTF. The CDR3 region has the DNA TGCGCCAGCAGCGAACGGACAGGGGCCGGAAGCTATGGCTACACCTTC.

The V and J genes are TRBV20-1 and TRBJ2-7; D is perhaps TRBD1 (5 bases). Trimming cost V 5 bases and J 4 bases, with 18 bases left between them. The CDR3 runs 14 residues. Germline CDR1 is DFQATT and CDR2 is SNEGSKA (reference sequence). CDR3 residues: CSAGAGVGGYEQYF. CDR3 bases: TGCAGTGCTGGGGCCGGAGTGGGCGGATACGAGCAGTACTTC.

This clonotype was found a few times. The rearrangement links TRBV4-2 to TRBJ1-2; the D gene is possibly TRBD1 (5 bases). CDR3 length: 16 residues. V lost 2 bases to trimming and J lost 7 bases, with 20 bases between them. Germline CDR1 LGHNA, CDR2 YNFKEQ. The CDR3, as DNA: TGTGCCAGCAGCCAAAATTTCGCTCAGGGATCCGGTGGCTACACCTTC. Protein sequence: CASSQNFAQGSGGYTF.

This clonotype was counted a few times. The V gene is TRBV20-1, the J gene TRBJ1-1; the D gene is possibly TRBD1 (6 bases). CDR3 length: 14 residues. Germline lookup yields CDR1 DFQATT and CDR2 SNEGSKA (reference sequence). Trimming shortened V by 1 base and J by 1 base, and 10 bases separated the two germline ends. The CDR3 here is CSARGGTKNTEAFF. For the CDR3, the DNA is TGCAGTGCTAGAGGCGGGACAAAGAACACTGAAGCTTTCTTT.

This clonotype was picked up a small number of times. In DNA form, the CDR3 reads TGTGCCACCAGTGATCAAAAAGCCGGGGAGCTGTTTTTT. The encoded protein is CATSDQKAGELFF. The gene calls are TRBV24-1 and TRBJ2-2; D gene ambiguous. V was shortened by 3 bases and J by 6 bases, with 7 bases between the two germline ends. The CDR3 has 13 residues. From germline, CDR1 is KGHDR and CDR2 SFDVKD.

J is TRBJ2-6 and V is TRBV7-2; possible D gene TRBD2, 6 bases. V lost 0 bases, J lost 4 bases, and 13 bases lay in between. The CDR3 is 17 residues long. Germline V gene sequence: CDR1 SGHTA, CDR2 FQGNSA. In nucleotides, the CDR3 is TGTGCCAGCAGCTTAGCGGCGGGGCTTCTGGGGGCCAACGTCCTGACTTTC. This gives the protein CASSLAAGLLGANVLTF.